These T cell receptor beta chains were read from a single sample in a study of blood T cell repertoires in COVID-19. Assay used: immunoSEQ multiplex PCR; TCRdb lists only in-frame clones, some missing. The repertoire holds approximately 210,000 clones, with 70% to 85% as singletons. The sample was PBMCs or T cells enriched from blood (not recorded which). The receptors come from a middle-aged man who had recovered from COVID-19. Each CDR3 is given with its conserved first and last residue. D genes are given only for firm matches. Size is stated for part of the rows, as once, few or many counts, or as a class when the clone is expanded.

>NA|TRBJ1-1|NA|TRBV9
CASSVADRNTEAFF
TGTGCCAGCAGCGTAGCTGACAGAAACACTGAAGCTTTCTTT
>NA|TRBJ2-2|NA|TRBV7-2
CASSSRYTGELFF
TGTGCCAGCAGCTCCCGGTACACCGGGGAGCTGTTTTTT
>NA|TRBJ2-1|NA|TRBV5-4
CASSPQRTVNNEQFF
TGTGCCAGCAGTCCTCAGCGGACAGTCAACAATGAGCAGTTCTTC
>NA|TRBJ1-5|TRBD1|TRBV28
CASSFDPTGANQPQHF
TGTGCCAGCAGTTTCGACCCCACAGGGGCGAATCAGCCCCAGCATTTT
>NA|TRBJ2-7|NA|TRBV6-5
CASSSPRGTLYEQYF
TGTGCCAGCAGTTCGCCCAGGGGCACGCTCTACGAGCAGTACTTC
>NA|TRBJ1-6|NA|TRBV2
CASGESSYNSPLHF
TGTGCCAGCGGGGAGAGCTCCTATAATTCACCCCTCCACTTT
>NA|TRBJ2-7|TRBD2|TRBV30
CAWSLADAYEQYF
TGTGCCTGGAGCCTAGCGGATGCCTACGAGCAGTACTTC
>NA|TRBJ2-4|NA|TRBV3-1/TRBV3-2
CASSQRELAKNIQYF
TGTGCCAGCAGCCAAAGAGAGCTAGCCAAAAACATTCAGTACTTC
>NA|TRBJ2-5|TRBD1|TRBV5-4
CASSYGQGSKEYF
TGTGCCAGCAGCTACGGACAGGGGTCCAAAGAGTACTTC
>few|TRBJ1-1|TRBD1|TRBV11-3
CASSPAGRQGDIGAFF
TGTGCCAGCAGCCCCGCGGGAAGGCAGGGGGACATCGGAGCTTTCTTT
>NA|TRBJ2-1|TRBD2|TRBV13
CASSLLAGGRNEQFF
TGTGCCAGCAGCTTACTAGCGGGGGGGCGCAATGAGCAGTTCTTC
>NA|TRBJ2-3|TRBD2|TRBV4-1
CASSRQAGITDTQYF
TGCGCCAGCAGCCGACAAGCGGGGATCACAGATACGCAGTATTTT
>NA|TRBJ1-2|TRBD1|TRBV7-2
CASSPTGQGIDGYTF
TGTGCCAGCAGTCCAACGGGACAGGGAATCGATGGCTACACCTTC
>NA|TRBJ2-7|NA|TRBV5-1
CASSAGLSYEQYF
TGCGCCAGCAGCGCGGGGCTCTCCTACGAGCAGTACTTC
>NA|TRBJ2-5|TRBD2|TRBV5-4
CASSPGLAKMETQYF
TGTGCCAGCAGCCCGGGACTAGCTAAGATGGAGACCCAGTACTTC
>NA|TRBJ1-4|NA|TRBV2
CASSYGPGGEKLFF
TGTGCCAGCAGTTACGGGCCGGGAGGTGAAAAACTGTTTTTT
>NA|TRBJ2-1|NA|TRBV2
CASSENSYNEQFF
TGTGCCAGCAGTGAAAACAGTTACAATGAGCAGTTCTTC
>NA|TRBJ2-7|NA|TRBV5-1
CASSSGPSYEQYF
TGCGCCAGCAGCTCGGGTCCCTCCTACGAGCAGTACTTC
>few|TRBJ2-2|TRBD1|TRBV19
CASRAGQGSGELFF
TGTGCCAGTAGGGCCGGACAGGGGTCCGGGGAGCTGTTTTTT
>NA|TRBJ2-1|TRBD2|TRBV7-2
CASSLYSSGPEQFF
TGTGCCAGCAGCTTATATTCTAGCGGACCTGAGCAGTTCTTC
>NA|TRBJ2-3|NA|TRBV7-2
CASSLRSRRGATDTQYF
TGTGCCAGCAGCTTAAGGAGTAGGAGGGGAGCCACAGATACGCAGTATTTT
>once|TRBJ1-1|NA|TRBV10-1
CASRGQGLNTEAFF
TGCGCCAGCAGGGGGCAGGGATTGAACACTGAAGCTTTCTTT
>NA|TRBJ1-1|NA|TRBV7-2
CASSEDSPGAFF
TGTGCCAGCAGCGAAGACTCCCCGGGAGCTTTCTTT
>NA|TRBJ1-1|NA|TRBV4-1
CASSQDWGLNTEAFF
TGCGCCAGCAGCCAAGATTGGGGGCTGAACACTGAAGCTTTCTTT
>NA|TRBJ2-1|TRBD2|TRBV19
CASSLRLASSYNEQFF
TGTGCCAGTAGTCTTAGACTAGCCAGCTCCTACAATGAGCAGTTCTTC
>once|TRBJ1-6|NA|TRBV6-6
CASSPGVYNSPLHF
TGTGCCAGCTCCCCCGGGGTCTATAATTCACCCCTCCACTTT
>NA|TRBJ2-7|NA|TRBV4-3
CASSQDARDRTYEQYF
TGCGCCAGCAGCCAAGATGCGCGGGACAGAACGTACGAGCAGTACTTC
>NA|TRBJ1-4|NA|TRBV27
CASSLTRLEKLFF
TGTGCCAGCAGTTTGACAAGGCTGGAAAAACTGTTTTTT
>NA|TRBJ2-5|TRBD2|TRBV29-1
CSVDPSGGMETQYF
TGCAGCGTTGACCCTAGCGGGGGAATGGAGACCCAGTACTTC
>NA|TRBJ2-3|NA|TRBV30
CAWSRAFTDTQYF
TGTGCCTGGAGTCGAGCCTTCACAGATACGCAGTATTTT
>few|TRBJ2-3|NA|TRBV6-2/TRBV6-3
CASSPRLGGDTQYF
TGTGCCAGCAGCCCCCGATTAGGAGGAGATACGCAGTATTTT
>NA|TRBJ2-5|TRBD2|TRBV5-4
CASSWRGARGETQYF
TGTGCCAGCAGCTGGCGGGGGGCACGGGGGGAGACCCAGTACTTC
>NA|TRBJ1-2|NA|TRBV28
CASTTGASYGYTF
TGTGCCAGCACCACTGGGGCCTCCTATGGCTACACCTTC
>few|TRBJ1-1|NA|TRBV4-3
CASSQESRAEAFF
TGCGCCAGCAGCCAAGAGAGCCGGGCTGAAGCTTTCTTT
>NA|TRBJ1-1|TRBD1|TRBV30
CAWGGLRDRGFHTEAFF
TGTGCCTGGGGGGGTCTGCGGGACAGGGGGTTTCACACTGAAGCTTTCTTT
>NA|TRBJ1-2|NA|TRBV13
CASSLVGLDGYTF
TGTGCCAGCAGCTTAGTTGGACTGGACGGCTACACCTTC
>NA|TRBJ1-2|TRBD1|TRBV28
CASSGQGRDGYTF
TGTGCCAGCAGTGGACAGGGAAGGGACGGCTACACCTTC
>NA|TRBJ2-1|TRBD2|TRBV5-6
CASSHGGTSGRHEQFF
TGTGCCAGCAGCCACGGGGGAACTAGCGGGAGACATGAGCAGTTCTTC
>many|TRBJ2-2|NA|TRBV19
CASSIRGPQNTGELFF
TGTGCCAGTAGTATTCGGGGTCCGCAGAACACCGGGGAGCTGTTTTTT